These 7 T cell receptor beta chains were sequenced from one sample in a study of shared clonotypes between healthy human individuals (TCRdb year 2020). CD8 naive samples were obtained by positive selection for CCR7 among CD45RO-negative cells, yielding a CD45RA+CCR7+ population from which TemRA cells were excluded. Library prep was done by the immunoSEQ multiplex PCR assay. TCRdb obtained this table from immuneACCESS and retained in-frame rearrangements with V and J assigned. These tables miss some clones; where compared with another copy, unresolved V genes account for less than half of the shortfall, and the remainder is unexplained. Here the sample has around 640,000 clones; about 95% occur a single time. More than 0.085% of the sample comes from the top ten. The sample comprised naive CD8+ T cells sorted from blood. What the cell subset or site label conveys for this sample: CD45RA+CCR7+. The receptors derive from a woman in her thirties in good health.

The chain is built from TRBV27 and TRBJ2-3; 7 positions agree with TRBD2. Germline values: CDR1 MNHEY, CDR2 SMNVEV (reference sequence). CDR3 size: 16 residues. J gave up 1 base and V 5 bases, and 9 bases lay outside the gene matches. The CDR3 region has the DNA TGTGCCAGCAGTACCGCGGGCGGGAGAGGCACAGATACGCAGTATTTT. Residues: CASSTAGGRGTDTQYF.

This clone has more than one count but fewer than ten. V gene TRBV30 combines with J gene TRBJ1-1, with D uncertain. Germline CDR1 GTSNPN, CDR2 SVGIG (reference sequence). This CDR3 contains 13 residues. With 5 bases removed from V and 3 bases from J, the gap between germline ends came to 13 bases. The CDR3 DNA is TGTGCCTGGGACGTTGCAGAGTACACTGAAGCTTTCTTT. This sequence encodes CAWDVAEYTEAFF.

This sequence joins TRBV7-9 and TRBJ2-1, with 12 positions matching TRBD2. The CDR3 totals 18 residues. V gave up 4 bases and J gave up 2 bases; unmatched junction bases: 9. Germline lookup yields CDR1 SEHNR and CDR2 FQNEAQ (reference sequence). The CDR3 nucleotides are TGTGCCAGCAGCTCCTCCCCCCGGACTAGCGGGGCCTACAATGAGCAGTTCTTC. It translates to CASSSSPRTSGAYNEQFF. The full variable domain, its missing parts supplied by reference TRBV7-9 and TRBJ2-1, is DTGVSQNPRHKITKRGQNVTFRCDPISEHNRLYWYRQTLGQGPEFLTYFQNEAQLEKSRLLSDRFSAERPKGSFSTLEIQRTEQGDSAMYLCASSSSPRTSGAYNEQFFGPGTRLTVL.

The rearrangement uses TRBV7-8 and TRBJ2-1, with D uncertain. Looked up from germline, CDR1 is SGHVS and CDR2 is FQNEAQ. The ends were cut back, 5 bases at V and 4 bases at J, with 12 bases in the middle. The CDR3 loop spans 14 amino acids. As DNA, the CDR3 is TGTGCCAGCAGCGTGGGAAGTGGGTACAATGAGCAGTTCTTC. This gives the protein CASSVGSGYNEQFF.

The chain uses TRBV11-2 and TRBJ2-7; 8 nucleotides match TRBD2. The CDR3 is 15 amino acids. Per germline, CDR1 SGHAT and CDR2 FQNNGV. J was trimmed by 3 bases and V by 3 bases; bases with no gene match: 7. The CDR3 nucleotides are TGTGCCAGCAGCTTGATTTCGGGGGGGAGCTACGAGCAGTACTTC. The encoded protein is CASSLISGGSYEQYF.

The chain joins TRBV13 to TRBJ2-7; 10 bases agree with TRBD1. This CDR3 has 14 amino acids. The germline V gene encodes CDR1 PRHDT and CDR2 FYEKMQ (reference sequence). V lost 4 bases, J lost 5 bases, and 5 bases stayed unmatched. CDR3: CASSSSGTGDEQYF. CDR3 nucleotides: TGTGCCAGCAGCTCCTCCGGGACAGGGGACGAGCAGTACTTC.

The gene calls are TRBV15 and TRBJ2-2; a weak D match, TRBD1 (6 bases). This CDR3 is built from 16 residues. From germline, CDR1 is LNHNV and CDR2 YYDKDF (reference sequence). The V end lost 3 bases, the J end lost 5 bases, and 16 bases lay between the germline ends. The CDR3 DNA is TGTGCCACCAGCAGCGATAACAGGGTTGTAACCGGGGAGCTGTTTTTT. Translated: CATSSDNRVVTGELFF.